The rows below give T cell receptor beta chains drawn from one sample of a study of T cell clones after liver transplantation. TCRdb's copy holds only in-frame clones and misses some; the assay was immunoSEQ multiplex PCR. The top ten clones hold approximately 15% of a sample with tens of thousands of clones, over 55% of them seen once. This sample comprised CD4+ T cells from blood, obtained before liver transplant. Receptors originate from a human donor who received a liver transplant. Each CDR3 is given without its conserved first and last residue. Fields, in order: clone size, J gene, V gene, CDR3 protein. The size of a clone is reported for some rows only, either as once, few or many, or as a class for expanded clones.

clone size: NA; J gene: TRBJ1-1; V gene: TRBV27; CDR3 protein: ASSLSGRNTEAF
clone size: NA; J gene: TRBJ2-2; V gene: TRBV27; CDR3 protein: ASSRDRGTGELF
clone size: few; J gene: TRBJ1-1; V gene: TRBV11-2; CDR3 protein: ASSLGQGSTTEAF
clone size: NA; J gene: TRBJ2-3; V gene: TRBV19; CDR3 protein: ASSISAGDTDTQY
clone size: NA; J gene: TRBJ1-5; V gene: TRBV11-3; CDR3 protein: ASSSQGAQPQH
clone size: few; J gene: TRBJ2-7; V gene: TRBV5-4; CDR3 protein: ASSQAGTVSYEQY
clone size: NA; J gene: TRBJ2-7; V gene: TRBV5-1; CDR3 protein: ASSWDRTYEQY
clone size: NA; J gene: TRBJ1-3; V gene: TRBV18; CDR3 protein: ASSPPGQGAGNTIY
clone size: NA; J gene: TRBJ1-5; V gene: TRBV7-2; CDR3 protein: ASSLGSTGVNQPQH
clone size: few; J gene: TRBJ2-3; V gene: TRBV2; CDR3 protein: ASSDESTDTQY
clone size: NA; J gene: TRBJ1-5; V gene: TRBV19; CDR3 protein: ASSRLGGDQPQH
clone size: NA; J gene: TRBJ1-4; V gene: TRBV21-1; CDR3 protein: ASSKAGAGATNEKLF
clone size: NA; J gene: TRBJ1-3; V gene: TRBV10-3; CDR3 protein: AISRQEPLGNTIY
clone size: NA; J gene: TRBJ1-1; V gene: TRBV30; CDR3 protein: AWVHEGGAPEAF
clone size: NA; J gene: TRBJ1-2; V gene: TRBV9; CDR3 protein: ASSVEGQSLVGYT
clone size: NA; J gene: TRBJ2-3; V gene: TRBV5-1; CDR3 protein: ASSGGTSGKSTDTQY
clone size: NA; J gene: TRBJ2-3; V gene: TRBV19; CDR3 protein: ASSPFRADTQY
clone size: NA; J gene: TRBJ1-1; V gene: TRBV6-6; CDR3 protein: ASSLDSQRRTEAF
clone size: NA; J gene: TRBJ2-3; V gene: TRBV7-9; CDR3 protein: ASSSTLQYTDTQY
clone size: NA; J gene: TRBJ2-7; V gene: TRBV2; CDR3 protein: ASRTSGGAREQY
clone size: NA; J gene: TRBJ2-7; V gene: TRBV11-2; CDR3 protein: ASSLNGGTYEQY
clone size: NA; J gene: TRBJ1-5; V gene: TRBV6-1; CDR3 protein: ASSEDPSGNQPQH
clone size: NA; J gene: TRBJ1-1; V gene: TRBV9; CDR3 protein: ASSSTGNTEAF